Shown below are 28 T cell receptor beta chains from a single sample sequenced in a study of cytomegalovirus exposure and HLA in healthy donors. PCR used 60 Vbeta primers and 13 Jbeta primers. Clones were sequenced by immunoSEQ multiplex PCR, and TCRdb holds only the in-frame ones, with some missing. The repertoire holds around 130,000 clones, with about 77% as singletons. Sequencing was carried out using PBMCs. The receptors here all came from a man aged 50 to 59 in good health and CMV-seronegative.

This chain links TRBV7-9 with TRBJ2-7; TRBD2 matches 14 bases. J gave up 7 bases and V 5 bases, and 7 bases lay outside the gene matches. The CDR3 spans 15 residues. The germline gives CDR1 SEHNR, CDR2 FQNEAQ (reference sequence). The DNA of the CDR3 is TGTGCCAGCAGCCGTGGGACTAGCGGGAGAGAGGAGCAGTACTTC. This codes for CASSRGTSGREEQYF. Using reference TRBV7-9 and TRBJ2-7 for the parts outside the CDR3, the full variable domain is DTGVSQNPRHKITKRGQNVTFRCDPISEHNRLYWYRQTLGQGPEFLTYFQNEAQLEKSRLLSDRFSAERPKGSFSTLEIQRTEQGDSAMYLCASSRGTSGREEQYFGPGTRLTVT.

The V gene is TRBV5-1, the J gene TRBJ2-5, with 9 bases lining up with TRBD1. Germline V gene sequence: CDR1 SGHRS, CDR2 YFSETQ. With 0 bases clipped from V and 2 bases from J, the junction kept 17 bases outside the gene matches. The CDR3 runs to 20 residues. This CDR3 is CASSLGLGQGPLGFQETQYF. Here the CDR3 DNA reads TGCGCCAGCAGCTTGGGCCTCGGACAGGGGCCGTTAGGTTTTCAAGAGACCCAGTACTTC.

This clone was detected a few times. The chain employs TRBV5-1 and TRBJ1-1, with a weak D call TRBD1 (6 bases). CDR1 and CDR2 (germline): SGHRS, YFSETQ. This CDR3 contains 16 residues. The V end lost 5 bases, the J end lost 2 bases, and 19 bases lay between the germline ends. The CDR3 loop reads CASRSVLGAFNTEAFF. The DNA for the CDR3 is TGCGCCAGCAGGAGTGTTTTGGGGGCCTTCAACACTGAAGCTTTCTTT.

The CDR3 reads CSATGTSGRPYEQYF. CDR3 coding DNA: TGCAGCGCAACCGGGACTAGCGGGAGACCCTACGAGCAGTACTTC. The chain uses TRBV29-1 and TRBJ2-7, with 14 positions matching TRBD2. Germline V gene data show CDR1 as SQVTM and CDR2 as ANQGSEA. The junction had 7 bases not matched to a gene; V was cut back by 7 bases and J by 2 bases. This CDR3 has 15 amino acids.

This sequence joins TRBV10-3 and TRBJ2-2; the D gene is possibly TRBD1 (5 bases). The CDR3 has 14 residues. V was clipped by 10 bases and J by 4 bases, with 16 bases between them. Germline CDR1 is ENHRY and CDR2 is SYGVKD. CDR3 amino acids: CATHSTQVTGELFF. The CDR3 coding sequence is TGTGCCACACATTCGACACAGGTCACCGGGGAGCTGTTTTTT.

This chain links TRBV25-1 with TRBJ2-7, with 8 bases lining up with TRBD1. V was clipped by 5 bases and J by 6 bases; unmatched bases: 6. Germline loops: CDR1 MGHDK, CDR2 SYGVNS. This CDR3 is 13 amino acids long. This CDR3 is CASSIRQGSEQYF. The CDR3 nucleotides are TGTGCCAGCAGTATAAGACAGGGGAGCGAGCAGTACTTC.

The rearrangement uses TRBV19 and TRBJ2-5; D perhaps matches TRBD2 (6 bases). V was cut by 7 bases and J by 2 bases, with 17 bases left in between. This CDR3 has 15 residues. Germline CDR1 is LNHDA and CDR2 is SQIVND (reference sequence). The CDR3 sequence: CASKPQSGLQETQYF. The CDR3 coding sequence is TGTGCCAGTAAGCCCCAAAGCGGGCTACAAGAGACCCAGTACTTC. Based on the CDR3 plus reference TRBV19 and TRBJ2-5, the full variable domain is DGGITQSPKYLFRKEGQNVTLSCEQNLNHDAMYWYRQDPGQGLRLIYYSQIVNDFQKGDIAEGYSVSREKKESFPLTVTSAQKNPTAFYLCASKPQSGLQETQYFGPGTRLLVL.

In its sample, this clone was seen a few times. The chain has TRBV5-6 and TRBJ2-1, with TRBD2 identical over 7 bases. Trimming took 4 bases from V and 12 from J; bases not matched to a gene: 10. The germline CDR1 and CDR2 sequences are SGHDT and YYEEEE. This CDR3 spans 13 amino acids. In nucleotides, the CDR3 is TGTGCCAGCAGCCTGACCAGGGCTAGCGGGCAGTTCTTC. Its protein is CASSLTRASGQFF.

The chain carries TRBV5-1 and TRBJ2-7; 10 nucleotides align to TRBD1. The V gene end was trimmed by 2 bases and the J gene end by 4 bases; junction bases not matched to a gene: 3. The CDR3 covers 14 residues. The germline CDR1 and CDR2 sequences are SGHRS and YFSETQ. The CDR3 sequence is CASSFPGQGYEQYF. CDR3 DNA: TGCGCCAGCAGCTTTCCGGGACAGGGGTACGAGCAGTACTTC.

CDR3 sequence: CAWTGRADTGELFF. The CDR3 bases are TGTGCCTGGACTGGGAGGGCCGACACCGGGGAGCTGTTTTTT. V usage is TRBV30 and J usage is TRBJ2-2; TRBD2 matches 7 bases. The germline gives CDR1 GTSNPN, CDR2 SVGIG (reference sequence). V was pared by 4 bases and J by 3 bases, with 5 bases of the junction left unmatched. The length of the CDR3 is 14 residues. The full variable domain, with the rest looked up from reference TRBV30 and TRBJ2-2, is SQTIHQWPATLVQPVGSPLSLECTVEGTSNPNLYWYRQAAGRGLQLLFYSVGIGQISSEVPQNLSASRPQDRQFILSSKKLLLSDSGFYLCAWTGRADTGELFFGEGSRLTVL.

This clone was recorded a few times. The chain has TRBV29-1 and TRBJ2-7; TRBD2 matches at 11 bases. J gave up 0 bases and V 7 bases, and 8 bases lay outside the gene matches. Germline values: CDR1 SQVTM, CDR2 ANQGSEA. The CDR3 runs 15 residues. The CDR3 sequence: CSARTSGLSSYEQYF. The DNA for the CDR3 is TGCAGCGCTAGGACTAGCGGGCTAAGCTCCTACGAGCAGTACTTC.

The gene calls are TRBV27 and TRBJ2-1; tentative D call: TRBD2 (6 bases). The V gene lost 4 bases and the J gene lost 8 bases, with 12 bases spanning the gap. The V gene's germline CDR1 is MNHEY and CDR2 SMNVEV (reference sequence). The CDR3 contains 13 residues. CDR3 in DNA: TGTGCCAGCAGTTCTTTGACTAGTTATGAGCAGTTCTTC. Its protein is CASSSLTSYEQFF.

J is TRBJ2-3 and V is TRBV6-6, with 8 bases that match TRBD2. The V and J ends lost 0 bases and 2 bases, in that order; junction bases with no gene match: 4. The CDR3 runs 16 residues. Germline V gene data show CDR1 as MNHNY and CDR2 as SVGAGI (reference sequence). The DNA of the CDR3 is TGTGCCAGCAGTTACTCGAGGCGGGGGGCCACAGATACGCAGTATTTT. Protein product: CASSYSRRGATDTQYF.

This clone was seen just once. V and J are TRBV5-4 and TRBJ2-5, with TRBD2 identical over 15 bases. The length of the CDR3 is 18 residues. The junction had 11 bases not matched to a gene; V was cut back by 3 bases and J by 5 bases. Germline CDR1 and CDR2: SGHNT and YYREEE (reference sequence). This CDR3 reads CASSYPGLAGGGGETQYF. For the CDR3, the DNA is TGTGCCAGCAGCTATCCGGGACTAGCGGGAGGAGGTGGGGAGACCCAGTACTTC.

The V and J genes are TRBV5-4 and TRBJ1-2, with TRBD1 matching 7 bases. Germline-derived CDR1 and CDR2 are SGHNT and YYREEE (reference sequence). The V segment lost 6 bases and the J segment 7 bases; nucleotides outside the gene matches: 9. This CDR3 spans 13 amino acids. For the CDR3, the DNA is TGTGCCAGCACTAATACAGGGGAGGTTGGCTACACCTTC. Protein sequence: CASTNTGEVGYTF.

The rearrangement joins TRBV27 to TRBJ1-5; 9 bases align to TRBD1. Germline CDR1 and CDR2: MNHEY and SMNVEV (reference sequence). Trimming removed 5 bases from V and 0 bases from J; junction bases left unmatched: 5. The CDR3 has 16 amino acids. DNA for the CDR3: TGTGCCAGCAGTCGACAGGGGGTCCCTAGCAATCAGCCCCAGCATTTT. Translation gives CASSRQGVPSNQPQHF.

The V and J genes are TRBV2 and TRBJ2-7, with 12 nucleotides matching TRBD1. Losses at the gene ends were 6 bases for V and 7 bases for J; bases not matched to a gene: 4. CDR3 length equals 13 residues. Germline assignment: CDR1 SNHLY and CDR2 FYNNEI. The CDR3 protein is CASRGQGAEEQYF. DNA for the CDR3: TGTGCCAGCAGGGGACAGGGGGCTGAAGAGCAGTACTTC. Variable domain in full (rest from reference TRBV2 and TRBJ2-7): EPEVTQTPSHQVTQMGQEVILRCVPISNHLYFYWYRQILGQKVEFLVSFYNNEISEKSEIFDDQFSVERPDGSNFTLKIRSTKLEDSAMYFCASRGQGAEEQYFGPGTRLTVT.

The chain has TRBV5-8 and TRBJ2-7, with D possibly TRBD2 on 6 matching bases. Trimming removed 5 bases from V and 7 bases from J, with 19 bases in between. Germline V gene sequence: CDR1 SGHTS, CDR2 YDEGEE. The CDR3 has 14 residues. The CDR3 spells CASSSGLLAGEQYF. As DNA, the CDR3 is TGTGCCAGCAGTTCGGGACTCCTTGCTGGAGAGCAGTACTTC.

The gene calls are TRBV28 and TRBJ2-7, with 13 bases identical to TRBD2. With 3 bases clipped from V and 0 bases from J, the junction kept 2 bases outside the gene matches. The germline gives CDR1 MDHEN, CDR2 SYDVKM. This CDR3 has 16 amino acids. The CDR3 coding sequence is TGTGCCAGCAGTTTCGGGACTAGCGGGAACTCCTACGAGCAGTACTTC. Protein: CASSFGTSGNSYEQYF.

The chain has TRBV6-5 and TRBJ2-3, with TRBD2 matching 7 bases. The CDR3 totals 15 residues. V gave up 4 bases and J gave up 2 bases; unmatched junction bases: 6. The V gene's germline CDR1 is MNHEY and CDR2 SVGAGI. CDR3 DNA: TGTGCCAGCAGTTCCCCCGGGACTACCACAGATACGCAGTATTTT. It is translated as CASSSPGTTTDTQYF.

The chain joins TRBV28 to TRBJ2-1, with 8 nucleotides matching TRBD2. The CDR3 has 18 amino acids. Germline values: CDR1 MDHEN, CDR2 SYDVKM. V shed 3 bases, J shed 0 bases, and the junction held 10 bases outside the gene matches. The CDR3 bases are TGTGCCAGCAGTTTGGCGGGAGGCGCTCTTCGCTCCTACAATGAGCAGTTCTTC. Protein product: CASSLAGGALRSYNEQFF.

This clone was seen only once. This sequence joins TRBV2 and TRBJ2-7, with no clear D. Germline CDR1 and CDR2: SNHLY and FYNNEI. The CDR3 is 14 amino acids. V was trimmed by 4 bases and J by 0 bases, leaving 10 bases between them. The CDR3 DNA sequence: TGTGCCAGCAGTGTTGGCGGAATCTCCTACGAGCAGTACTTC. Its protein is CASSVGGISYEQYF.

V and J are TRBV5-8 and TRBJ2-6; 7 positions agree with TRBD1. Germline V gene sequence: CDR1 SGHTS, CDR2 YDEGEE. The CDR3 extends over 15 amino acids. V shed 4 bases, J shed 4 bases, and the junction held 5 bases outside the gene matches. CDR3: CASSPTGRGANVLTF. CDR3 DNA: TGTGCCAGCAGCCCGACAGGGCGCGGGGCCAACGTCCTGACTTTC.

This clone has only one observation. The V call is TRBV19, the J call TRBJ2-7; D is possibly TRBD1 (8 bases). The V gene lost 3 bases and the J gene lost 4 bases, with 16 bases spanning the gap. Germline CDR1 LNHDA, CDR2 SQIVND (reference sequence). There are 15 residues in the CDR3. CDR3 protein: CASSMGRDRSYEQYF. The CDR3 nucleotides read TGTGCCAGTAGTATGGGGAGGGACAGGAGTTACGAGCAGTACTTC.

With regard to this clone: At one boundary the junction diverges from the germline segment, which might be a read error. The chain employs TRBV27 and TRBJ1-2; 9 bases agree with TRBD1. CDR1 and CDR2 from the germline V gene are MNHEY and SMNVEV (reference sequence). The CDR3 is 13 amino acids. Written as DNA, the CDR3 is TGTGCCAGCGGCTTCACAGGGGGCGAGGTGCCTCTCTTC. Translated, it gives CASGFTGGEVPLF.

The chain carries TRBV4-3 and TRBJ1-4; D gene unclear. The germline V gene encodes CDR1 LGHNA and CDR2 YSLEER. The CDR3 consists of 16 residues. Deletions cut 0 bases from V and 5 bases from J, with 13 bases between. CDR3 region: CASSQDLSFRNEKLFF. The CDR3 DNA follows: TGCGCCAGCAGCCAAGATCTGAGTTTTCGAAATGAAAAACTGTTTTTT.

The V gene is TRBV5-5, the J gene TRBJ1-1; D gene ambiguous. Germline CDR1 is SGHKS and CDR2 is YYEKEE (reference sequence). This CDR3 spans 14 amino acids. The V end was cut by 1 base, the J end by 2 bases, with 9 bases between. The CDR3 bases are TGTGCCAGCAGCTTGAAACTGGGCAACACTGAAGCTTTCTTT. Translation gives CASSLKLGNTEAFF.

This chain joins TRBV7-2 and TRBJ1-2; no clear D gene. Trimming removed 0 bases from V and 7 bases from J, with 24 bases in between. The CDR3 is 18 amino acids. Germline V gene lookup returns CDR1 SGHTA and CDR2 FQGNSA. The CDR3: CASSLAWTPGGRYGGYTF. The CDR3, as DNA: TGTGCCAGCAGCTTAGCGTGGACCCCGGGCGGGAGATATGGTGGCTACACCTTC.